This TCR beta chain stems from a study of blood T cells in healthy people across ages. Across the whole study: Capture via template switching afforded approximately one barcoded beta molecule per two T cells.

This CDR3 comprises 15 residues. V lost 4 bases and J lost 8, with 15 bases in between. The germline CDR1 and CDR2 sequences are LNHNV and YYDKDF (reference sequence). The draw of peripheral blood yielded roughly 9.1 milliliters from each donor. Together with a sample-barcoded 5' primer, a J-beta primer mix was included in a second PCR lasting about 7 to 11 cycles. A single record per CDR3 protein comes from TCRdb applying MiXCR to the 5' RACE reads. Of around 800,000 distinct CDR3 sequences listed, about a quarter were seen once; the top ten hold 2.5% to 3.5%. The data also belong to a second study, concerning T cells of mothers and their children. Per that paper: Healthy Caucasian mothers, a few in number, and their six children were the donors. Every microgram of extracted RNA entered cDNA synthesis, around 1.5 ug per 15 ul.

The clonotype originates from a boy aged 5-17 years in good health. The chain couples TRBV15 to TRBJ1-6; perhaps TRBD1 as D (6 bases). The sample consisted of blood. The CDR3 here is CATSKGQGGYSPLHF. CDR3 coding DNA: TGTGCCACCAGCAAGGGACAAGGGGGTTATTCACCCCTCCACTTT.